Shown below are 8 T cell receptor beta chains from a single sample sequenced in a study of blood T cell repertoires in COVID-19. Libraries were prepared by immunoSEQ multiplex PCR; TCRdb keeps only in-frame clonotypes and omits some of them. This sample yields roughly 280,000 clones, of which 75% to 90% are seen a single time; roughly 2.4% belongs to the top ten. The sequenced sample was peripheral blood. The receptor set was obtained from a woman aged 50 to 60 who had recovered from COVID-19.

The rearrangement links TRBV27 to TRBJ2-2; D gene unclear. Deletions cut 7 bases from V and 1 base from J, with 13 bases between. The CDR3 totals 15 residues. Germline values: CDR1 MNHEY, CDR2 SMNVEV (reference sequence). Written as DNA, the CDR3 is TGTGCCAGCACCTCTGCATCGGGGAACACCGGGGAGCTGTTTTTT. This sequence encodes CASTSASGNTGELFF.

Only one count was recorded for this clone. This chain uses TRBV6-2 or TRBV6-3 with TRBJ2-5; TRBD2 might be the D (6 bases). V lost 0 bases, J lost 5 bases, and 16 bases lay in between. The CDR3 is 16 residues long. Per germline, CDR1 MNHEY and CDR2 SVGEGT. CDR3 in DNA: TGTGCCAGCAGTTACTCCGGAGGGCTACTCCGGGAGACCCAGTACTTC. Protein: CASSYSGGLLRETQYF.

The chain carries TRBV6-2 or TRBV6-3 and TRBJ2-1, with D possibly matching TRBD2 (5 bases). Germline lookup yields CDR1 MNHEY and CDR2 SVGEGT. The CDR3 consists of 14 residues. V lost 6 bases and J 6 bases, leaving 15 bases between the germline ends. The CDR3, as DNA: TGTGCCAGCAGCCCCTCCGGGGTCTTCAATGAGCAGTTCTTC. This translates into CASSPSGVFNEQFF.

The genes are TRBV30 and TRBJ1-2, with D perhaps matching TRBD1 (6 bases). Between the trimmed V and J ends, which lost 2 bases and 4 bases, there was a span of 11 bases. The CDR3 length is 13 residues. Per the germline V gene, CDR1 is GTSNPN and CDR2 is SVGIG (reference sequence). The CDR3 region has the DNA TGTGCCTGGAGTTTACAGGGTTTCTATGGCTACACCTTC. It codes for CAWSLQGFYGYTF.

This chain joins TRBV10-3 and TRBJ2-3; D ambiguous. This CDR3 is built from 13 residues. The germline V gene encodes CDR1 ENHRY and CDR2 SYGVKD. V was pared by 5 bases and J by 4 bases, with 10 bases between. CDR3 nucleotide sequence: TGTGCCATCAGTACCGCTTCGGCAGATACGCAGTATTTT. Protein product: CAISTASADTQYF.

The chain carries TRBV5-1 and TRBJ1-5; 7 bases fit TRBD1. V trimming: 5 bases; J trimming: 4 bases; junction bases outside the gene matches: 3. CDR1 and CDR2 (germline): SGHRS, YFSETQ. CDR3 size: 13 residues. The DNA of the CDR3 is TGCGCCAGCAGGGAGGGGGCGAATCAGCCCCAGCATTTT. Translation gives CASREGANQPQHF.

V usage is TRBV5-5 and J usage is TRBJ2-1, with 10 bases aligning to TRBD2. V lost 0 bases to trimming and J lost 11 bases; unmatched junction nucleotides: 5. CDR1 SGHKS and CDR2 YYEKEE come from the germline V gene (reference sequence). The CDR3 totals 14 residues. The CDR3 loop reads CASSLALAGEKQFF. The DNA for the CDR3 is TGTGCCAGCAGCTTGGCGCTAGCGGGGGAGAAGCAGTTCTTC. Looking up the rest from reference TRBV5-5 and TRBJ2-1 gives the full variable domain: DAGVTQSPTHLIKTRGQQVTLRCSPISGHKSVSWYQQVLGQGPQFIFQYYEKEERGRGNFPDRFSARQFPNYSSELNVNALLLGDSALYLCASSLALAGEKQFFGPGTRLTVL.

The chain has TRBV27 and TRBJ2-3; TRBD1 matches at 9 bases. J gave up 6 bases and V 6 bases, and 10 bases lay outside the gene matches. The germline CDR1 and CDR2 sequences are MNHEY and SMNVEV (reference sequence). CDR3 length: 15 residues. CDR3: CASSAKQGARDTQYF. The CDR3 DNA reads TGTGCCAGCAGCGCAAAACAGGGGGCTAGGGATACGCAGTATTTT.